Here is one T cell receptor beta chain with its context. CDR1 is LNHDA and CDR2 is SQIVND in the germline V gene (reference sequence). The ends lost 7 bases at V and 4 bases at J; junction bases unmatched: 7. This CDR3 has 15 amino acids. This entry comes from a study of blood T cell repertoires in COVID-19. The overall study: Among Cohort 3 donors, those recovered had two negative PCRs, clearance, or symptom resolution. In each case, the material was cDNA or gDNA derived from T cells, B-cell-depleted T cells, or PBMCs.

The table came from immunoSEQ multiplex PCR; TCRdb's copy has only in-frame clones and leaves some out. The sample lists 350,000 to 400,000 clones, 87% occurring once. Sequences were obtained from PBMCs or T cells enriched from blood (not recorded which). The sequence derives from a man in his forties in a cohort exposed to, infected with or recovered from COVID-19 (not recorded which). The chain employs TRBV19 and TRBJ1-5; 10 bases line up with TRBD1. In DNA form, the CDR3 reads TGTGCCAGTACCTGGGACAGGGGCGGTAATCAGCCCCAGCATTTT. Translation gives CASTWDRGGNQPQHF.